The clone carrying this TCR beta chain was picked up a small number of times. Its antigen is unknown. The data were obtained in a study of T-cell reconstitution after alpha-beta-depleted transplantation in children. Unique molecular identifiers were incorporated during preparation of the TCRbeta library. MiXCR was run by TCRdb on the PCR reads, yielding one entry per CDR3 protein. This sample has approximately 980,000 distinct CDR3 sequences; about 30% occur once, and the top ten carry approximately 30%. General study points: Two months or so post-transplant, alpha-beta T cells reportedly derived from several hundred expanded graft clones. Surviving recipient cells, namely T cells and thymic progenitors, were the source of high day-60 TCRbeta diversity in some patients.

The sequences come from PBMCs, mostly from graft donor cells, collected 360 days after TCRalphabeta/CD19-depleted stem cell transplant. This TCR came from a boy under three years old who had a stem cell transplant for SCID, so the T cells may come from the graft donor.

The CDR3 reads CASTGAQGTEAFF. The CDR3 DNA sequence: TGTGCCAGCACGGGGGCCCAGGGGACTGAAGCTTTCTTT. This chain connects TRBV6-1 to TRBJ1-1; TRBD1 is a possible D gene (6 bases). This CDR3 is built from 13 residues. Germline CDR1 MNHNS, CDR2 SASEGT. V was pared by 7 bases and J by 5 bases, with 14 bases between.